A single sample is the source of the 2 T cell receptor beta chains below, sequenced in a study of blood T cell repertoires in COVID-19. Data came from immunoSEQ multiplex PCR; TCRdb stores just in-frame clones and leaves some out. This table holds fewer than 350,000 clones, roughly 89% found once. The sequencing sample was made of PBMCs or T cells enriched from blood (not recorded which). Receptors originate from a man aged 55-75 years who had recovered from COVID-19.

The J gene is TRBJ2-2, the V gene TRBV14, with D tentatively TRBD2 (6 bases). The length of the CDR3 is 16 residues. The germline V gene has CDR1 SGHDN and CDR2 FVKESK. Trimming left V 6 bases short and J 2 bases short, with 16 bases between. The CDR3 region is CASRPWGTPNTGELFF. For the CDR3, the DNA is TGTGCCAGCAGGCCGTGGGGGACTCCAAACACCGGGGAGCTGTTTTTT.

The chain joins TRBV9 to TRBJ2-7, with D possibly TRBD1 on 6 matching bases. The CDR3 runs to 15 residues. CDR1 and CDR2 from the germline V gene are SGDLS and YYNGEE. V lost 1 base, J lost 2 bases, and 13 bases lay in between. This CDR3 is CASSVSPDRTYEQYF. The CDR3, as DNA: TGTGCCAGCAGCGTATCCCCCGACAGGACCTACGAGCAGTACTTC.